Below, 6 T cell receptor beta chains from the same sample are listed, as sequenced in a study of blood T cells in healthy people across ages. Together with a sample-barcoded 5' primer, a J-beta primer mix was included in a second PCR lasting roughly 6 to 12 cycles. Via MiXCR, TCRdb re-called the 5' RACE reads, giving one row per CDR3 protein. The table lists some 690,000 distinct CDR3 sequences, approximately 21% of them singletons, with approximately 20% in the top ten. Sequencing was carried out using blood. The receptors originated from a man aged 65 to 85 in good health.

Only a few counts were recorded for this clonotype. V usage is TRBV6-2 or TRBV6-3 and J usage is TRBJ2-5; 10 nucleotides match TRBD2. J lost 0 bases, V lost 6 bases, and 10 bases had no gene match. Germline CDR1 MNHEY, CDR2 SVGEGT. The CDR3 is 17 amino acids. The CDR3 DNA sequence: TGTGCCAGCAGCAGACACAAGCTAGCGGGGGACCAAGAGACCCAGTACTTC. Its protein product is CASSRHKLAGDQETQYF.

The chain has TRBV6-1 and TRBJ2-3; 11 nucleotides agree with TRBD2. The CDR3 length is 18 residues. CDR1 MNHNS and CDR2 SASEGT come from the germline V gene. Trimming removed 1 base from V and 0 bases from J; junction bases left unmatched: 6. Here the CDR3 DNA reads TGTGCCAGCAGTGAAGAACTAGCGGGGGCCCAAAGCACAGATACGCAGTATTTT. The encoded protein is CASSEELAGAQSTDTQYF.

The chain has TRBV7-8 and TRBJ1-2, with TRBD1 matching over 11 bases. CDR1 is SGHVS and CDR2 is FQNEAQ in the germline V gene. V was clipped by 2 bases and J by 7 bases; unmatched bases: 15. The CDR3 extends over 18 amino acids. This CDR3 reads CASSLFDSGTGGLGGYTF. In DNA form, the CDR3 reads TGTGCCAGCAGCTTATTTGATAGCGGGACAGGGGGGTTGGGTGGCTACACCTTC.

CDR3 loop: CASSQRQGFSDTQYF. CDR3 bases: TGTGCCAGCAGCCAAAGACAGGGGTTCTCAGATACGCAGTATTTT. The genes are TRBV11-1 and TRBJ2-3; 8 bases are a match to TRBD1. The CDR3 loop spans 15 amino acids. The V gene's germline CDR1 is SGHAT and CDR2 FQDESV (reference sequence). The ends lost 5 bases at V and 4 bases at J; junction bases unmatched: 8.

This clonotype has more than one count but fewer than ten. The chain combines TRBV7-3 with TRBJ2-1; 13 bases line up with TRBD2. The CDR3 sequence is 16 residues long. From germline, CDR1 is SGHTA and CDR2 FQGTGA. With V trimmed by 3 bases and J by 8 bases, 7 bases remained unmatched. The CDR3 reads CASSFRLAGGVDEQFF. Here the CDR3 DNA reads TGTGCCAGCAGCTTCCGACTAGCGGGAGGCGTAGATGAGCAGTTCTTC. Full variable domain (outside the CDR3, taken from reference TRBV7-3 and TRBJ2-1): GAGVSQTPSNKVTEKGKYVELRCDPISGHTALYWYRQSLGQGPEFLIYFQGTGAADDSGLPNDRFFAVRPEGSVSTLKIQRTERGDSAVYLCASSFRLAGGVDEQFFGPGTRLTVL.

This clonotype was recorded at least ten times. The chain uses TRBV12-5 and TRBJ2-5; 7 bases match TRBD2. The J segment lost 0 bases and the V segment lost 0 bases, leaving 7 bases of the junction unmatched. Germline V lookup: CDR1 LGHNT, CDR2 FRNRAP. This CDR3 comprises 17 residues. The CDR3: CASGLVLTSEYQETQYF. The CDR3 DNA sequence: TGTGCTAGTGGTTTGGTACTCACTAGCGAGTACCAAGAGACCCAGTACTTC.